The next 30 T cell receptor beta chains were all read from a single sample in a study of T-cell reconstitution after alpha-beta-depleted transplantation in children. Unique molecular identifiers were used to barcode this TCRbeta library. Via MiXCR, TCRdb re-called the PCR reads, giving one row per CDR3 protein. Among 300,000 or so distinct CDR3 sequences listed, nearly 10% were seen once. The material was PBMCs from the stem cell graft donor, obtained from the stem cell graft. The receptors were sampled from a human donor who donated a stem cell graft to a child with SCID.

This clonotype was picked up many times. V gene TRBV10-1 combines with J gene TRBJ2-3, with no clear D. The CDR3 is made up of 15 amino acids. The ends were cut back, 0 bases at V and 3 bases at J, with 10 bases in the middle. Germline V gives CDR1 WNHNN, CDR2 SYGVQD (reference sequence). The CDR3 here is CASSESRTGTDTQYF. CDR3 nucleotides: TGCGCCAGCAGTGAGTCGAGGACCGGTACAGATACGCAGTATTTT.

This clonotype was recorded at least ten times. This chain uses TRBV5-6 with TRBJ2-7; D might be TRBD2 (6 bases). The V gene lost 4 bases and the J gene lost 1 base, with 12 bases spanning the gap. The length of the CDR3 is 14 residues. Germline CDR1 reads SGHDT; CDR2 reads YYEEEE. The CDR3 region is CASSRGSRSYEQYF. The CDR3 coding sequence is TGTGCCAGCAGCCGGGGGTCCAGATCCTACGAGCAGTACTTC.

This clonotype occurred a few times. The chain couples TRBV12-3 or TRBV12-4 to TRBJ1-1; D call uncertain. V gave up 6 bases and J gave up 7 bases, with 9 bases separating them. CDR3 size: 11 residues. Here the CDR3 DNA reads TGTGCCAGCAGCAACTTCATTGAAGCTTTCTTT. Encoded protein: CASSNFIEAFF.

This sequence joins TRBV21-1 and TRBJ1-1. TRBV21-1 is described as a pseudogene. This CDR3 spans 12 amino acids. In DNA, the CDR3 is TGTGCCAGCAGTGCAGTGAACACTGAAGCTTTCTTT. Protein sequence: CASSAVNTEAFF.

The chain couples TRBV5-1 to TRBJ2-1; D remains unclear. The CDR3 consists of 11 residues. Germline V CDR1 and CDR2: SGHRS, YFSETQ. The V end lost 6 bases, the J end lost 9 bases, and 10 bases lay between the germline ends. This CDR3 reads CASKSAVEQFF. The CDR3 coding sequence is TGCGCCAGCAAATCCGCCGTTGAGCAGTTCTTC. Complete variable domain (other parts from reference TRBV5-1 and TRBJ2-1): KAGVTQTPRYLIKTRGQQVTLSCSPISGHRSVSWYQQTPGQGLQFLFEYFSETQRNKGNFPGRFSGRQFSNSRSEMNVSTLELGDSALYLCASKSAVEQFFGPGTRLTVL.

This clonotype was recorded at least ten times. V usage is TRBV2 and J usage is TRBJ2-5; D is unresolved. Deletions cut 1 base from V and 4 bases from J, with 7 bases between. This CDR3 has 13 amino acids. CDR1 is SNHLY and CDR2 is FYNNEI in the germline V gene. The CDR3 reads CASSEGPPETQYF. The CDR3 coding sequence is TGTGCCAGCAGTGAAGGGCCCCCAGAGACCCAGTACTTC.

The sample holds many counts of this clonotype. CDR3 coding DNA: TGTGCCATCAGTCTGCCTTTAGGACAGGGGGATCATGGCTACACCTTC. It is translated as CAISLPLGQGDHGYTF. V and J are TRBV10-3 and TRBJ1-2, with 10 bases matching TRBD1. V dropped 5 bases and J dropped 6; count of bases not matched to a gene: 12. The CDR3 length is 16 residues. Germline V gene sequence: CDR1 ENHRY, CDR2 SYGVKD.

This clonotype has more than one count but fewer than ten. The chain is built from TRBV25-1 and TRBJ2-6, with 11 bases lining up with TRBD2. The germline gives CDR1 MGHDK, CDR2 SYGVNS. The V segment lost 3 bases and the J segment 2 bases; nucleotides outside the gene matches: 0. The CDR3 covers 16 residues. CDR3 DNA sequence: TGTGCCAGCAGTGATAGCGGGGGGGCTGGGGCCAACGTCCTGACTTTC. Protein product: CASSDSGGAGANVLTF.

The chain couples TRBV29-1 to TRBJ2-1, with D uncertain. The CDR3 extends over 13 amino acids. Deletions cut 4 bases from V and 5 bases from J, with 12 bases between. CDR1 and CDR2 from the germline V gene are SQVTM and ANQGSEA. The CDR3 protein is CSVAPDGHNEQFF. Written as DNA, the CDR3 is TGCAGCGTTGCGCCGGACGGGCACAATGAGCAGTTCTTC.

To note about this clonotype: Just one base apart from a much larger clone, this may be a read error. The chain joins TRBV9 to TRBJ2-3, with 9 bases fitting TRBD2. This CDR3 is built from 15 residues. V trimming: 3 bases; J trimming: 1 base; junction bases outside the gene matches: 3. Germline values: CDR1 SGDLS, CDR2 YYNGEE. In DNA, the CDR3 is TGTGCCAGCAGCGCGTCTAGCGGGGGCACAGATACGCAGTATTTT. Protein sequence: CASSASSGGTDTQYF.

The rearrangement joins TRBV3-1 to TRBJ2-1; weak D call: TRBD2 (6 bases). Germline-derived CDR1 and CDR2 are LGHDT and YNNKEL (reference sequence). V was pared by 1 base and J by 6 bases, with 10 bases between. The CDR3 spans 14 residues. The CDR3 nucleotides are TGTGCCAGCAGCCAAGCTGATAGCGGCAATGAGCAGTTCTTC. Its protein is CASSQADSGNEQFF.

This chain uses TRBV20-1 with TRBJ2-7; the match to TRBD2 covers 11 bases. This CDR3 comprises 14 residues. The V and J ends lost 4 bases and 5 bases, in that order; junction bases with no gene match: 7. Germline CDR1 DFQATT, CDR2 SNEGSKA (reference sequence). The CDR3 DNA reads TGCAGTGCTACGAAACTAGCGGGGGCCAACGAGCAGTACTTC. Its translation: CSATKLAGANEQYF.

The CDR3 sequence is CASSVGPGGAGTDTQYF. CDR3 nucleotide sequence: TGTGCCAGCAGCGTAGGGCCCGGAGGGGCGGGCACAGATACGCAGTATTTT. The chain couples TRBV9 to TRBJ2-3; D may be TRBD2 (6 bases). V was clipped by 0 bases and J by 1 base, with 15 bases between them. CDR1 is SGDLS and CDR2 is YYNGEE in the germline V gene. This CDR3 is built from 17 residues.

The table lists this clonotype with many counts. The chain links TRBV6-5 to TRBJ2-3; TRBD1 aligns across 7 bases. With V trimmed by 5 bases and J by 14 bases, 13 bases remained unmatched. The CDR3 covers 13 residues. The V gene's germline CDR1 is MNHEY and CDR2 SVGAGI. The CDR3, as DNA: TGTGCCAGCAGTCCACAGGACAGGCCCCCGGGGTATTTT. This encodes CASSPQDRPPGYF.

The CDR3 DNA reads as TGCAGTGCTACTGGACTAGCGGGGGGCGAGCAGTACTTC. It codes for CSATGLAGGEQYF. The rearrangement joins TRBV20-1 to TRBJ2-7, with 14 bases fitting TRBD2. Trimming cost V 4 bases and J 6 bases; bases outside gene matches: 2. The CDR3 has 13 amino acids. CDR1 DFQATT and CDR2 SNEGSKA come from the germline V gene (reference sequence).

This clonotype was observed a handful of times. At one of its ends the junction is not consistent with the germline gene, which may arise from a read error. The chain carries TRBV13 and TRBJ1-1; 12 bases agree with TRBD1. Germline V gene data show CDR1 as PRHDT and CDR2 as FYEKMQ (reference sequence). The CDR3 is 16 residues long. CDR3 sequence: CASSLGGQGARTEAFF. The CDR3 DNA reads TGTGCCAGCAGCCTAGGGGGACAGGGGGCGAGGACTGAAGCTTTCTTT.

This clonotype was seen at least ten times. CDR3 in amino acids: CASSPVRSYEQYF. Written as DNA, the CDR3 is TGTGCCAGCAGCCCCGTACGATCCTACGAGCAGTACTTC. The chain combines TRBV7-9 with TRBJ2-7; D is uncertain. The CDR3 length is 13 residues. Germline lookup yields CDR1 SEHNR and CDR2 FQNEAQ (reference sequence). Trimming shortened V by 5 bases and J by 1 base, and 9 bases separated the two germline ends.

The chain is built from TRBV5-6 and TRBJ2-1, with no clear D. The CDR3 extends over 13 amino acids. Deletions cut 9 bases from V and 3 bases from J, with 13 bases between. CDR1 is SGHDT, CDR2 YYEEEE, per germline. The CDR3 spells CAMSHRRYNEQFF. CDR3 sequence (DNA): TGTGCCATGAGCCACCGGCGCTACAATGAGCAGTTCTTC.

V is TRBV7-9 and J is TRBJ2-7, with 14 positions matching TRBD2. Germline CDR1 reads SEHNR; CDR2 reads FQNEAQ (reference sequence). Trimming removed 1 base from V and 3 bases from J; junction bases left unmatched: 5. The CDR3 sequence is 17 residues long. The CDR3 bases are TGTGCCAGCAGCTTAGGGGGACTAGCGGGGGTCCACTACGAGCAGTACTTC. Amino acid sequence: CASSLGGLAGVHYEQYF.

The CDR3 spells CASSIRVGNQPQHF. The CDR3 DNA reads TGTGCCAGTAGTATTAGGGTTGGCAATCAGCCCCAGCATTTT. The rearrangement uses TRBV19 and TRBJ1-5, with no clear D. The germline CDR1 and CDR2 sequences are LNHDA and SQIVND (reference sequence). The CDR3 loop spans 14 amino acids. V was clipped by 3 bases and J by 2 bases, with 8 bases between them.

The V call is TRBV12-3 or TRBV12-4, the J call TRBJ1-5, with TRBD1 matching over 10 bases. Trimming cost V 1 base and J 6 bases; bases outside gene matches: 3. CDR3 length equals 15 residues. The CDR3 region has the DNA TGTGCCAGCAGTTTAGGACAGGGGGCTGGTCAGCCCCAGCATTTT. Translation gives CASSLGQGAGQPQHF.

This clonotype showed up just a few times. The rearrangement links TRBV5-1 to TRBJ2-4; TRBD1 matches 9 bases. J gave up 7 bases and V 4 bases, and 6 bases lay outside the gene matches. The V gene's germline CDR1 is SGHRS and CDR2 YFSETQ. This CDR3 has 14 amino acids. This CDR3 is CASSPTGQGNIQYF. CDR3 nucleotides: TGCGCCAGCAGCCCCACGGGACAGGGCAACATTCAGTACTTC.

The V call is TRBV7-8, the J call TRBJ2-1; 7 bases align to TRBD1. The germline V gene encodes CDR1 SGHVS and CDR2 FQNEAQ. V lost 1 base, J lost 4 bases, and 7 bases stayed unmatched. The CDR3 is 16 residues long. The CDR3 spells CASSLVVGTEYNEQFF. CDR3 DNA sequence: TGTGCCAGCAGCTTAGTGGTCGGGACAGAATACAATGAGCAGTTCTTC.

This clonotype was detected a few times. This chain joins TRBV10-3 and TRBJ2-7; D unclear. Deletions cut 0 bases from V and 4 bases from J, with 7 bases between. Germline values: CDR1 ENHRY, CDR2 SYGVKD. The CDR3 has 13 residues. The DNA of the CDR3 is TGTGCCATCAGTGAGTCCCGCGGATACGAGCAGTACTTC. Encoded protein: CAISESRGYEQYF.

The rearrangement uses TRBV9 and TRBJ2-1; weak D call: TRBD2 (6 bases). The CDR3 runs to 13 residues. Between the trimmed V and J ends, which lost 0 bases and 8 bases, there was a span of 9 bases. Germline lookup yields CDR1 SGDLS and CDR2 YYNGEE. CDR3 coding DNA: TGTGCCAGCAGCGTAGACGGAGGGGATGAGCAGTTCTTC. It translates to CASSVDGGDEQFF.

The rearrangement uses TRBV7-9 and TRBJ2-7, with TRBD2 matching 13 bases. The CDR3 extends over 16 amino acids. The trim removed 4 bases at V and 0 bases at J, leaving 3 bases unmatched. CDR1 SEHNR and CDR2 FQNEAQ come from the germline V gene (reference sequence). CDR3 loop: CASSSTSGGNSYEQYF. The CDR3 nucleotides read TGTGCCAGCAGCTCGACTAGCGGGGGGAACTCCTACGAGCAGTACTTC.

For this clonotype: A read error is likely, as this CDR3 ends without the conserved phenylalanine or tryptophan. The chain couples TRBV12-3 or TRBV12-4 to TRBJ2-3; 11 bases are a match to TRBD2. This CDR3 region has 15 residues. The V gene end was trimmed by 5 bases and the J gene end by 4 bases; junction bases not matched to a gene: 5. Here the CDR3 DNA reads TGTGCCAGCAGTCTTAGCGGGGGGGCCGCAGATACGCAGTATTCT. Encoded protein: CASSLSGGAADTQYS.

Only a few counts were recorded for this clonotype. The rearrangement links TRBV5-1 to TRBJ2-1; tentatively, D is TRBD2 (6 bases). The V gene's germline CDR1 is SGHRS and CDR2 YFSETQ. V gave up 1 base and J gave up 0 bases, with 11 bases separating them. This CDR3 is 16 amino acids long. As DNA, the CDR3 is TGCGCCAGCAGCTTGTGGGGGGAGAGCTCCTACAATGAGCAGTTCTTC. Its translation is CASSLWGESSYNEQFF. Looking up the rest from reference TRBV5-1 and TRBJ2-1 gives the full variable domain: KAGVTQTPRYLIKTRGQQVTLSCSPISGHRSVSWYQQTPGQGLQFLFEYFSETQRNKGNFPGRFSGRQFSNSRSEMNVSTLELGDSALYLCASSLWGESSYNEQFFGPGTRLTVL.

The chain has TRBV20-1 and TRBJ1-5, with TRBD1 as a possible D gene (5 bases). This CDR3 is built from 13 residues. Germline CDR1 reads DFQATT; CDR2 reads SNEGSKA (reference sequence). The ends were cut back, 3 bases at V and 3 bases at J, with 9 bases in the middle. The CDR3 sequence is CSASQGDNQPQHF. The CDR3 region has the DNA TGCAGTGCTAGTCAGGGAGACAATCAGCCCCAGCATTTT.

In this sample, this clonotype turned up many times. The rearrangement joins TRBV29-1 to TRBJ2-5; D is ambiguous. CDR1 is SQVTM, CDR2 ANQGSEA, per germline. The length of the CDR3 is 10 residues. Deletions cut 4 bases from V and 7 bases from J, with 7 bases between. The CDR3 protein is CSVAVGTQYF. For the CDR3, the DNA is TGCAGCGTTGCAGTCGGGACCCAGTACTTC.